A selection of T cell receptor beta chains follows, all from one sample in a study of cytomegalovirus exposure and HLA in healthy donors. Method: immunoSEQ multiplex PCR; TCRdb's copy keeps in-frame clones and lacks some. In the table there are tens of thousands of clones, about 96% of which are singletons. Sequencing used PBMCs. These receptors all come from a man aged 18 to 30 in good health and CMV-seronegative. Both conserved end residues are trimmed from each CDR3. Each record gives: D gene, J gene, V gene, CDR3 protein. A D gene is named only where the DNA matches it firmly.

>TRBD1|TRBJ1-1|TRBV10-3
AKGATGVIRNTEAF
>.|TRBJ2-5|TRBV29-1
SVGTQY
>.|TRBJ2-5|TRBV11-3
ASSAQGWGETQY
>.|TRBJ1-2|TRBV28
ASTERYYGYT
>TRBD1|TRBJ2-3|TRBV18
ASSSGQGADTQY
>.|TRBJ1-2|TRBV19
ASSITGGNYGYT
>.|TRBJ2-3|TRBV5-1
ASKGDPSTDTQY
>.|TRBJ2-6|TRBV5-6
ASSFQGPGASGANVLT
>.|TRBJ2-1|TRBV2
ASSDLANEQF
>.|TRBJ2-7|TRBV7-8
ASSLGQDEQY
>TRBD2|TRBJ2-7|TRBV4-1
ASSQDSGTSAILTYEQY
>.|TRBJ2-1|TRBV19
ASSIRGNEQF
>.|TRBJ2-3|TRBV5-1
ASSEERITDTQY
>TRBD1|TRBJ2-3|TRBV27
ASSLVGQRPDTQY
>.|TRBJ2-1|TRBV21-1
ASVLGGRGNEQF
>TRBD1|TRBJ2-2|TRBV10-3
ASLQGPNTGELF
>TRBD1|TRBJ1-1|TRBV15
ATSSIYTGVGTEAF
>.|TRBJ2-7|TRBV2
ASSAEGHEQY
>.|TRBJ2-1|TRBV7-9
ASSLWQGSYNEQF
>.|TRBJ1-5|TRBV19
ASSTRTALYSNQPQH
>.|TRBJ2-1|TRBV11-2
ASSYSYNEQF
>TRBD1|TRBJ1-1|TRBV28
ATVGQAGTEAF
>TRBD1|TRBJ1-6|TRBV7-8
ASSETGDSLSPLH
>.|TRBJ2-3|TRBV27
ASSFRMRGQQSTDTQY
>.|TRBJ2-7|TRBV5-1
ASSIGQHYEQY
>.|TRBJ1-1|TRBV4-1
ASRLAGTQNTEAF